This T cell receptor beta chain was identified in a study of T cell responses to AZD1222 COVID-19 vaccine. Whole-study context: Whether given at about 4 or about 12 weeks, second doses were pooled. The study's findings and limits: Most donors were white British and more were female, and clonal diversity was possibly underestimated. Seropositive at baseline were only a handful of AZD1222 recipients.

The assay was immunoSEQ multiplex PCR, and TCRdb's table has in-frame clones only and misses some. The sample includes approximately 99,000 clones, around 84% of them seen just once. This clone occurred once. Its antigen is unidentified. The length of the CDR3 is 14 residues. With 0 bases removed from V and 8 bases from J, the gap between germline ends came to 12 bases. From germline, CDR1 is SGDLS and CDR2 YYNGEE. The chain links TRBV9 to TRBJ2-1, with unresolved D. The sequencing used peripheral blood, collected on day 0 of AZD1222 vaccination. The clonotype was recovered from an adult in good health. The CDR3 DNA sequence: TGTGCCAGCAGCGTAGTGGCTGGGTTCGATGAGCAGTTCTTC. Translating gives CASSVVAGFDEQFF.